This T cell receptor (beta chain) was retrieved from a study of cytomegalovirus exposure and HLA in healthy donors. Overall study results and limits: Sequencing artifact likely explains a cluster of highly shared sequence variants. For most subjects, TCR beta sequences were reported to predict HLA-A and HLA-B alleles with accuracy. Three CMV-associated chains proved CMV antigen-specific in vitro. Later analysis identified a missense DCLRE1C variant that was linked to TCR beta V- and J-gene trimming.

About this clone itself: No antigen is known for it.

The PCR was carried out with 60 Vbeta primers and 13 Jbeta primers. Assay used: immunoSEQ multiplex PCR; TCRdb lists only in-frame clones, some missing. Of 130,000 to 150,000 clones listed, approximately 81% are singletons. The sequenced sample consisted of PBMCs. This TCR was recovered from a boy younger than 10 in good health and CMV-seronegative.

This chain's CDR3 is CASSLGAGGNYEQYF. CDR3 nucleotide sequence: TGTGCCAGCAGCTTAGGGGCAGGGGGAAACTACGAGCAGTACTTC. V and J are TRBV11-1 and TRBJ2-7, with 7 bases that match TRBD1. J was trimmed by 3 bases and V by 1 base; bases with no gene match: 6. This CDR3 has 15 amino acids. Germline CDR1 and CDR2: SGHAT and FQDESV (reference sequence). The variable domain in full, with the rest retrieved from reference TRBV11-1 and TRBJ2-7, is EAEVAQSPRYKITEKSQAVAFWCDPISGHATLYWYRQILGQGPELLVQFQDESVVDDSQLPKDRFSAERLKGVDSTLKIQPAELGDSAMYLCASSLGAGGNYEQYFGPGTRLTVT.